This T cell receptor (beta chain) was captured by sequencing in a study of vaccination and CD4 T cells after COVID-19. The treatment is: roughly nine-day PBMC culture with coronavirus spike peptide pools or control peptides (ViraFEST assay). In the ViraFEST assay, peptide-pool expansion preceded TCR sequencing of expanded clonotypes. The CDR3 covers 14 residues. V was clipped by 4 bases and J by 5 bases, with 14 bases between them. The germline CDR1 and CDR2 sequences are LNHDA and SQIVND (reference sequence). Notes on this clonotype: Its antigen remains unknown.

At the Johns Hopkins FTIC core, DNA taken from cultured CD4+ T cells was sequenced by way of the Oncomine TCR Beta short-read assay. TCRdb recomputed calls from the PCR reads with MiXCR, one row per CDR3 protein. The table shows around 11,000 distinct CDR3 sequences, with about 40% occurring only once. The sequenced material came from CD4+ T cells from blood, cultured in vitro. The chain couples TRBV19 to TRBJ1-2; D is undetermined. The source of this sequence is a human donor who had recovered from COVID-19. The CDR3, as DNA: TGTGCCAGTAGTACCTTAGAAAGGGAATATGGCTACACCTTC. Translating gives CASSTLEREYGYTF.